The clone carrying this T cell receptor (beta chain) appeared a single time. Its antigen is undetermined. This specimen comes from a study of cytomegalovirus exposure and HLA in healthy donors. For the study at large: A previous analysis identified 90 million to 140 million unique TCR beta sequences derived from 180 million or so T cells. Whole-study results and caveats: The study recorded 150 to 200 TCR beta chains that were cytomegalovirus-associated. Accurate prediction of HLA-A and HLA-B alleles (for most subjects) was reportedly achieved from TCR beta sequences. Later genetic work tied a missense DCLRE1C variant to beta-chain V and J trimming.

Primers: 60 Vbeta forward and 13 Jbeta reverse. Sequencing was performed with immunoSEQ multiplex PCR; in TCRdb, only in-frame clones are kept and a portion is missing. The sample includes more than 95,000 clones, around 84% of them seen just once. Looked up from germline, CDR1 is MNHEY and CDR2 is SMNVEV (reference sequence). CDR3 size: 12 residues. The trim removed 4 bases at V and 10 bases at J, leaving 0 bases unmatched. The chain employs TRBV27 and TRBJ2-1; 11 bases line up with TRBD2. Material: PBMCs. The TCR originated in a man aged 25 to 40 in good health and CMV-seronegative. The CDR3 DNA reads TGTGCCAGCAGTTCTAGCGGGGGGGAGCAGTTCTTC. This sequence encodes CASSSSGGEQFF.